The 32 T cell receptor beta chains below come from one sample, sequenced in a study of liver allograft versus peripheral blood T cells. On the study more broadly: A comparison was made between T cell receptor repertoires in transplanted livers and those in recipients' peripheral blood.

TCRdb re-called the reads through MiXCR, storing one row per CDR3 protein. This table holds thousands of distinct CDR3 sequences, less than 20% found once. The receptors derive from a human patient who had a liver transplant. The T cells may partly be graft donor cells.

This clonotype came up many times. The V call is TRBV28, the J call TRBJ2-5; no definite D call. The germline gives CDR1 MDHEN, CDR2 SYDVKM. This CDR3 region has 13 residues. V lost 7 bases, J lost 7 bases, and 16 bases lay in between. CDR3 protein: CASTSVVLGTQYF. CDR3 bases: TGTGCCAGCACCTCTGTTGTTCTTGGGACCCAGTACTTC. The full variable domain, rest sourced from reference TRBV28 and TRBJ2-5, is DVKVTQSSRYLVKRTGEKVFLECVQDMDHENMFWYRQDPGLGLRLIYFSYDVKMKEKGDIPEGYSVSREKKERFSLILESASTNQTSMYLCASTSVVLGTQYFGPGTRLLVL.

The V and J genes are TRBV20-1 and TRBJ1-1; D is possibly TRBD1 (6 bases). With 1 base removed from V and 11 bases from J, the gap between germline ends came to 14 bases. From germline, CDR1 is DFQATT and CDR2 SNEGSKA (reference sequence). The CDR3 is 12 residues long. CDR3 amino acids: CSARVGTLKAFF. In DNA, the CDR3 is TGCAGTGCTAGAGTGGGGACACTGAAGGCTTTCTTT.

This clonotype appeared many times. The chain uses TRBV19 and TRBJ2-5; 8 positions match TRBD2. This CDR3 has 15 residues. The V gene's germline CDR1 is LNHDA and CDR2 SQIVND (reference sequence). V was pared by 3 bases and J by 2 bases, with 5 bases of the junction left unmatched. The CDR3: CASSILAGGQETQYF. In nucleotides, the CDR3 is TGTGCCAGTAGTATTTTGGCGGGGGGACAAGAGACCCAGTACTTC.

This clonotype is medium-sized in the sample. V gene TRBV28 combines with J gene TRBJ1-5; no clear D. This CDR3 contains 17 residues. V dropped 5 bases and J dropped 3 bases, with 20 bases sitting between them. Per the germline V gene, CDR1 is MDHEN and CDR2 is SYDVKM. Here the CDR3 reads CASSRQLNRQLNQPQHF. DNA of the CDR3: TGTGCCAGCAGTCGTCAACTTAATAGGCAGCTCAATCAGCCCCAGCATTTT.

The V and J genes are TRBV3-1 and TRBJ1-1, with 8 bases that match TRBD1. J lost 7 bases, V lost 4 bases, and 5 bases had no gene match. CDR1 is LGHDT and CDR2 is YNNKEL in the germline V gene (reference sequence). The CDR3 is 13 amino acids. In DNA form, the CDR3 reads TGTGCCAGCAGCCCGACAGGGGACCTTGAAGCTTTCTTT. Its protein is CASSPTGDLEAFF.

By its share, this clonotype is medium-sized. CDR3 loop: CASSPPSDRVGTDTQYF. In nucleotides, the CDR3 is TGTGCCAGCTCACCCCCCTCGGACAGGGTTGGCACAGATACGCAGTATTTT. V and J are TRBV18 and TRBJ2-3; 8 bases are shared with TRBD1. The CDR3 covers 17 residues. V shed 3 bases, J shed 1 base, and the junction held 9 bases outside the gene matches. Germline V gene sequence: CDR1 KGHSH, CDR2 LQKENI.

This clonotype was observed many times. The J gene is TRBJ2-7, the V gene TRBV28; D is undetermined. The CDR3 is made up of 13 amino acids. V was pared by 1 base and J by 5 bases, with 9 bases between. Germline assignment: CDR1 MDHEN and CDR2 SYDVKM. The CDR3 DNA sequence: TGTGCCAGCAGTTTATCCCTCAGCCACGAGCAGTACTTC. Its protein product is CASSLSLSHEQYF.

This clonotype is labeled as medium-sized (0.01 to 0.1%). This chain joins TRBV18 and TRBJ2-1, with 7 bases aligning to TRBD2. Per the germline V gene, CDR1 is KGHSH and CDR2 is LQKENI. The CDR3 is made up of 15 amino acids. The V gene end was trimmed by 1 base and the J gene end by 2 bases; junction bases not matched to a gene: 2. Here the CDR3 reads CASSPLGTTYNEQFF. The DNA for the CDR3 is TGTGCCAGCTCACCACTCGGGACTACCTACAATGAGCAGTTCTTC.

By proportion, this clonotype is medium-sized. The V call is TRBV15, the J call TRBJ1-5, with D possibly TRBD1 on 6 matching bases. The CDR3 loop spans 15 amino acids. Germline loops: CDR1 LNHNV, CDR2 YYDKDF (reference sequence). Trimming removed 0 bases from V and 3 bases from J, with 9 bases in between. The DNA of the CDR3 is TGTGCCACCAGCAGAGAGGGGACATACAATCAGCCCCAGCATTTT. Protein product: CATSREGTYNQPQHF.

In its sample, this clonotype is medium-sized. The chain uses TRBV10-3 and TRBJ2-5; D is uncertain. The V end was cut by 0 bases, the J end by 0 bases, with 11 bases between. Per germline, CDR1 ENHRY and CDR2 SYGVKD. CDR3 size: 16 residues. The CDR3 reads CAISESSAHYQETQYF. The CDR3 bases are TGTGCCATCAGTGAGTCGAGCGCGCATTACCAAGAGACCCAGTACTTC.

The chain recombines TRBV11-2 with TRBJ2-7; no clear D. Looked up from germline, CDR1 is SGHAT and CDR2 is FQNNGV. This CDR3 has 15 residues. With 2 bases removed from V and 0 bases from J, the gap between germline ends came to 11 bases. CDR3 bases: TGTGCCAGCAGCTTACTGGGCCCAGACTCCTACGAGCAGTACTTC. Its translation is CASSLLGPDSYEQYF.

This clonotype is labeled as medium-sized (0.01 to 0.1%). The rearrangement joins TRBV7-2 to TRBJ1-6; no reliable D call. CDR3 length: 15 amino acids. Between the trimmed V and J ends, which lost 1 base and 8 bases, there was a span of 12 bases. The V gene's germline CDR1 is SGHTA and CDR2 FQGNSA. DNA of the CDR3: TGTGCCAGCAGCTTAGTTCCACGTTTGGATTCACCCCTCCACTTT. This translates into CASSLVPRLDSPLHF.

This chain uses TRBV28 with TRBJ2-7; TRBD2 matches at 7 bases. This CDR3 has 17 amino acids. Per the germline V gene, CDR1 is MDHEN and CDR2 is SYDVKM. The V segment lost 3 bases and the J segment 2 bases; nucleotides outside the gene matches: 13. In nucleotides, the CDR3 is TGTGCCAGCAGTTTGACTTCTGGCGGGAGTACCCCCTACGAGCAGTACTTC. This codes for CASSLTSGGSTPYEQYF.

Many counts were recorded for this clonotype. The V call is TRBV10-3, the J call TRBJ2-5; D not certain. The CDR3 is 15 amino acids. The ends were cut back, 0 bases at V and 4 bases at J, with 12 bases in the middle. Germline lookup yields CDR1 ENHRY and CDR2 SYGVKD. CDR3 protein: CAISESSERRETQYF. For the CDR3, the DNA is TGTGCCATCAGTGAGTCGTCCGAGCGAAGAGAGACCCAGTACTTC.

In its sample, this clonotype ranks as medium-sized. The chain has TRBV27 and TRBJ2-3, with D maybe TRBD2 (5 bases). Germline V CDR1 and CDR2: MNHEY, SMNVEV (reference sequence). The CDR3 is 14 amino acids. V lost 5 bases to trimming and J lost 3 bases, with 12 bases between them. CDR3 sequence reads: CASSPRVGTDTQYF. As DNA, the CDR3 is TGTGCCAGCAGTCCGAGGGTGGGGACAGATACGCAGTATTTT.

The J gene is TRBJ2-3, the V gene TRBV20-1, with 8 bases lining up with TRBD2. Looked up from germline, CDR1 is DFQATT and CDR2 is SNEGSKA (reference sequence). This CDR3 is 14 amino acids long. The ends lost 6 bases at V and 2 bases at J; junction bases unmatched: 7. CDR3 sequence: CSANGLAITDTQYF. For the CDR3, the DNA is TGCAGTGCCAACGGACTAGCAATCACAGATACGCAGTATTTT.

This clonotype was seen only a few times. DNA for the CDR3: TGTGCCTGGAGAATGACCGGGACAGGTTACAATGAGCAGTTCTTC. This codes for CAWRMTGTGYNEQFF. The chain links TRBV30 to TRBJ2-1; TRBD1 matches at 8 bases. Germline V gives CDR1 GTSNPN, CDR2 SVGIG (reference sequence). J was trimmed by 4 bases and V by 3 bases; bases with no gene match: 8. The CDR3 covers 15 residues. Looking up the rest from reference TRBV30 and TRBJ2-1 gives the full variable domain: SQTIHQWPATLVQPVGSPLSLECTVEGTSNPNLYWYRQAAGRGLQLLFYSVGIGQISSEVPQNLSASRPQDRQFILSSKKLLLSDSGFYLCAWRMTGTGYNEQFFGPGTRLTVL.

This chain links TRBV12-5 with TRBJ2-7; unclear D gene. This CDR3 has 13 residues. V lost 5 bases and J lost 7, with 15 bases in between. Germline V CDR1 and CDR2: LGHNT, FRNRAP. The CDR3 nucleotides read TGTGCTAGTGGTCCGACTCCGACTGGGGAGCAGTACTTC. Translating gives CASGPTPTGEQYF.

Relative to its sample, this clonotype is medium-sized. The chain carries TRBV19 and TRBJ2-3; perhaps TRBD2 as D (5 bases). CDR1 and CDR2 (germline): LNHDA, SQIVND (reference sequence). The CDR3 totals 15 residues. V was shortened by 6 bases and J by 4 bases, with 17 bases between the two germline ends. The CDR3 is CASRDAGISSDTQYF. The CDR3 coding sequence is TGTGCCAGTAGGGATGCCGGGATTTCCTCAGATACGCAGTATTTT. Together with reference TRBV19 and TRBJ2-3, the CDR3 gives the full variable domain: DGGITQSPKYLFRKEGQNVTLSCEQNLNHDAMYWYRQDPGQGLRLIYYSQIVNDFQKGDIAEGYSVSREKKESFPLTVTSAQKNPTAFYLCASRDAGISSDTQYFGPGTRLTVL.

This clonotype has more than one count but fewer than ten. Here the CDR3 reads CASSSDRVWYEQYF. The CDR3 nucleotides are TGTGCCAGCAGTTCGGACAGGGTTTGGTACGAGCAGTACTTC. The rearrangement joins TRBV27 to TRBJ2-7, with 8 bases lining up with TRBD1. This CDR3 comprises 14 residues. The ends lost 4 bases at V and 4 bases at J; junction bases unmatched: 6. In germline, CDR1 is MNHEY, CDR2 SMNVEV (reference sequence).

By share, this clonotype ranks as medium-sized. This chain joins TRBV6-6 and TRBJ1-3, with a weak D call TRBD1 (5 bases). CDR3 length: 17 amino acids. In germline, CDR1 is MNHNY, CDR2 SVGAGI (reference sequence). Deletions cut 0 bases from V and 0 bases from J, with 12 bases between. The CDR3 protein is CASSYSTTGGSGNTIYF. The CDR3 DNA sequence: TGTGCCAGCAGTTACTCGACAACGGGGGGCTCTGGAAACACCATATATTTT.

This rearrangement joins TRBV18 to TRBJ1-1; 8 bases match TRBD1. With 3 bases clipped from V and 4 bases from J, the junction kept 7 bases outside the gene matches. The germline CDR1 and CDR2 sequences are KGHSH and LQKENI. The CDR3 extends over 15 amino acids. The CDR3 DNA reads TGTGCCAGCTCACCGGGGGCAGGGGGCGGCACTGAAGCTTTCTTT. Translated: CASSPGAGGGTEAFF.

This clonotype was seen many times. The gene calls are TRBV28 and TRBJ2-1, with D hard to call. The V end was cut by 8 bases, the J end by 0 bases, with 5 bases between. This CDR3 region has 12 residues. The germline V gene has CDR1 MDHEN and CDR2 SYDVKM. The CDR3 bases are TGTGCCAGCCGGAGCTCCTACAATGAGCAGTTCTTC. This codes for CASRSSYNEQFF.

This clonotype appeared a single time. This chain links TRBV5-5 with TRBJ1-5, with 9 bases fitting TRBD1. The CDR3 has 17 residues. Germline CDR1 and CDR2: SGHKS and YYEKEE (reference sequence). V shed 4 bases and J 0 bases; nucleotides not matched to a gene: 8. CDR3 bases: TGTGCCAGCAGCGCCACCGGGACAGGGTTTAGCAATCAGCCCCAGCATTTT. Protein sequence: CASSATGTGFSNQPQHF. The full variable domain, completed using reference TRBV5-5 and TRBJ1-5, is DAGVTQSPTHLIKTRGQQVTLRCSPISGHKSVSWYQQVLGQGPQFIFQYYEKEERGRGNFPDRFSARQFPNYSSELNVNALLLGDSALYLCASSATGTGFSNQPQHFGDGTRLSIL.

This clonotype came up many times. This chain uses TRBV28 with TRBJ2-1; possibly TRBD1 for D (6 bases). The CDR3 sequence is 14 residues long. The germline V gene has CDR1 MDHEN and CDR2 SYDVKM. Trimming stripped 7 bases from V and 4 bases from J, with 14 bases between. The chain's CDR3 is CASKTGNRYNEQFF. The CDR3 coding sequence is TGTGCCAGCAAAACAGGGAACCGGTACAATGAGCAGTTCTTC.

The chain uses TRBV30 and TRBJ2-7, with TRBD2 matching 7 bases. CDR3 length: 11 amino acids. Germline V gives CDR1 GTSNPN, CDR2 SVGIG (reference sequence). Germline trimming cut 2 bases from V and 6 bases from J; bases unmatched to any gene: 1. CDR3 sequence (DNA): TGTGCCTGGAGTTGGGGGGGCGAGCAGTACTTC. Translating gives CAWSWGGEQYF.

The CDR3 sequence: CASSTQRNQPQHF. The CDR3 nucleotides read TGTGCCAGTAGTACCCAGAGGAATCAGCCCCAGCATTTT. V is TRBV19 and J is TRBJ1-5; D is unresolved. V was clipped by 4 bases and J by 4 bases, with 8 bases between them. The CDR3 covers 13 residues. Germline assignment: CDR1 LNHDA and CDR2 SQIVND (reference sequence).

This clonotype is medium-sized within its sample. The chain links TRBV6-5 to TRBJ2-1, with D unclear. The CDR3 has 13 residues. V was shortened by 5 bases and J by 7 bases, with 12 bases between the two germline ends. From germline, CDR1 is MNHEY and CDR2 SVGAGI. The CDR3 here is CASSNLDQNEQFF. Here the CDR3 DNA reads TGTGCCAGCAGTAACCTCGACCAGAATGAGCAGTTCTTC.

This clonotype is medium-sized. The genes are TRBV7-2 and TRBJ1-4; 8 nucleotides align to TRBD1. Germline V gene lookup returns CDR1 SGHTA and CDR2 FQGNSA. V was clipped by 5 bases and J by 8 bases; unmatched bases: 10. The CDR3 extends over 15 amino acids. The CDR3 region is CASSLDRGRMEKLFF. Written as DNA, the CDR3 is TGTGCCAGCAGCCTAGACAGGGGTCGTATGGAAAAACTGTTTTTT.

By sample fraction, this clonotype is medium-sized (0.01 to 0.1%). CDR3 sequence reads: CASTITGGPNYGYTF. In nucleotides, the CDR3 is TGTGCCAGCACGATAACCGGGGGACCTAACTATGGCTACACCTTC. The genes are TRBV6-5 and TRBJ1-2, with a weak D call TRBD1 (5 bases). The germline V gene encodes CDR1 MNHEY and CDR2 SVGAGI. CDR3 length equals 15 residues. V was clipped by 7 bases and J by 0 bases, with 15 bases between them.

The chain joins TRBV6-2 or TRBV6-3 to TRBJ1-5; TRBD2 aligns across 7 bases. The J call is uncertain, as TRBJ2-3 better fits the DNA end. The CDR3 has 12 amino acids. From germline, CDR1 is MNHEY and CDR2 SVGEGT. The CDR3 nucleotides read TGTGCCAGCAGGGGGAGGGATCAGCCCCAGTATTTT. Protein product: CASRGRDQPQYF.

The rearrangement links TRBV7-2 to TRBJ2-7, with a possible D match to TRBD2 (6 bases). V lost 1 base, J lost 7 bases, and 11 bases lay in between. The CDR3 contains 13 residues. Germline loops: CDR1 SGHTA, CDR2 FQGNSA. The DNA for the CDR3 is TGTGCCAGCAGCTTAGTACTAGCTGGGGAGCAGTACTTC. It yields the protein CASSLVLAGEQYF.